This T cell receptor beta chain emerged from a study of blood T cells in healthy people across ages. All donors came from Russia, were Caucasian and healthy, and spanned ages about 6 to 100. Isolated PBMCs totaled at least 6 million in each sample. Then a second PCR, running roughly 7 to 11 cycles, was carried out with a sample-barcoded 5' primer and a J-beta primer mix. Researchers report that a template-switch adaptor with 12 random nucleotides tagged each cDNA molecule. TCRdb itself ran the 5' RACE reads through MiXCR, one entry per CDR3 protein. The sample holds about 1,500,000 distinct CDR3 sequences, roughly 27% seen once. This TCR came from a woman in her twenties or thirties in good health. Sequencing used blood.

For the CDR3, the DNA is TGTGCCAGCAGCTTAGAAGGACCCCTCCACTTT. It yields the protein CASSLEGPLHF. This chain links TRBV7-9 with TRBJ1-6; no clear D gene. V was clipped by 1 base and J by 12 bases, with 4 bases between them. Germline lookup yields CDR1 SEHNR and CDR2 FQNEAQ (reference sequence). There are 11 residues in the CDR3. The complete variable domain, with remaining parts taken from reference TRBV7-9 and TRBJ1-6, reads DTGVSQNPRHKITKRGQNVTFRCDPISEHNRLYWYRQTLGQGPEFLTYFQNEAQLEKSRLLSDRFSAERPKGSFSTLEIQRTEQGDSAMYLCASSLEGPLHFGNGTRLTVT.